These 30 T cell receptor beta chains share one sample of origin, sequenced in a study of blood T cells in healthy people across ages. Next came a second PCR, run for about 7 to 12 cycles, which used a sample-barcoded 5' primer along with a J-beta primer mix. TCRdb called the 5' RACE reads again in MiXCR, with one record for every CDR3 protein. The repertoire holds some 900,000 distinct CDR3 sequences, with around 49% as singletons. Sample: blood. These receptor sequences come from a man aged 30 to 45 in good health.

The CDR3 here is CASSQDFAGGSLGELFF. CDR3 DNA sequence: TGTGCCAGCAGCCAAGATTTCGCGGGGGGTTCCCTGGGGGAGCTGTTTTTT. The chain is built from TRBV4-2 and TRBJ2-2; TRBD2 matches at 8 bases. This CDR3 is 17 amino acids long. Germline values: CDR1 LGHNA, CDR2 YNFKEQ. The trim removed 0 bases at V and 8 bases at J, leaving 11 bases unmatched.

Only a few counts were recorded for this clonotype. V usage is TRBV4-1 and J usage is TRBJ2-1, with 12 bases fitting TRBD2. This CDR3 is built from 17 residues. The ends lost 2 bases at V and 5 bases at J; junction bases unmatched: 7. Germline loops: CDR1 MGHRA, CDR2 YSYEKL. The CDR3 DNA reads TGCGCCAGCAGCCAATACGGCGCTAGCGGGGGGGACAATGAGCAGTTCTTC. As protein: CASSQYGASGGDNEQFF.

The CDR3 DNA reads TGCAGCGTTGGTCGGAGACTCCCCTACAATGAGCAGTTCTTC. It translates to CSVGRRLPYNEQFF. This sequence joins TRBV29-1 and TRBJ2-1; no definite D call. V shed 4 bases and J shed 2 bases, with 12 bases lying between them. This CDR3 region has 14 residues. CDR1 is SQVTM and CDR2 is ANQGSEA in the germline V gene.

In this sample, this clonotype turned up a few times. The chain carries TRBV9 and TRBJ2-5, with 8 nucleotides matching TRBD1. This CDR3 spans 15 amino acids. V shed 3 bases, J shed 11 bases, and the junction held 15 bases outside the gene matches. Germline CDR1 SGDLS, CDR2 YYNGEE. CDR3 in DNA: TGTGCCAGCAGCGGTGCCGGGACAGGCCCTAAAGAGCAGTACTTC. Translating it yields CASSGAGTGPKEQYF.

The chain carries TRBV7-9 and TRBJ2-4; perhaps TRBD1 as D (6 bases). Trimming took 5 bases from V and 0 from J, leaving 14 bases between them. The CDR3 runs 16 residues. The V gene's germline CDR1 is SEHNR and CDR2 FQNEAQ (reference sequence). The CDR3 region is CASSPIQGLAKNIQYF. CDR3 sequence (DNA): TGTGCCAGCAGCCCTATACAGGGTCTAGCCAAAAACATTCAGTACTTC.

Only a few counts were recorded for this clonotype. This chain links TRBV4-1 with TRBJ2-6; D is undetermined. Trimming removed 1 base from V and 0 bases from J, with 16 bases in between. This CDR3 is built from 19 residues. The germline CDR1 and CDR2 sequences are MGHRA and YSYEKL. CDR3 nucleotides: TGCGCCAGCAGCCAAGGAAAAGGGCAGATTACCTCTGGGGCCAACGTCCTGACTTTC. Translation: CASSQGKGQITSGANVLTF.

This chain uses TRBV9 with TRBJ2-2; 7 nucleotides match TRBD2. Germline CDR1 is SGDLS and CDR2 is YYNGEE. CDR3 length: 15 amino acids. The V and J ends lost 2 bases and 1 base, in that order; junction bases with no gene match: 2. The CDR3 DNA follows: TGTGCCAGCAGCGTTCAGCGGGGGAACACCGGGGAGCTGTTTTTT. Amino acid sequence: CASSVQRGNTGELFF.

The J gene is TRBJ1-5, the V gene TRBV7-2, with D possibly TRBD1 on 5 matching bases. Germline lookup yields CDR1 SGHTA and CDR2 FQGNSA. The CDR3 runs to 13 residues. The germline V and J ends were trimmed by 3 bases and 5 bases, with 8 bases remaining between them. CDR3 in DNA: TGTGCCAGCAGCTTTGTCAGGGATCAGCCCCAGCATTTT. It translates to CASSFVRDQPQHF.

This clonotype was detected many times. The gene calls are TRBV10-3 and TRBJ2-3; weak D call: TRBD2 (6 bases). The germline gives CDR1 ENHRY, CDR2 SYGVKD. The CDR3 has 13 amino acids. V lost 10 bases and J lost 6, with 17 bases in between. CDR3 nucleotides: TGTGCCACCGGGGGTGATTTAGCCGATACGCAGTATTTT. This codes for CATGGDLADTQYF.

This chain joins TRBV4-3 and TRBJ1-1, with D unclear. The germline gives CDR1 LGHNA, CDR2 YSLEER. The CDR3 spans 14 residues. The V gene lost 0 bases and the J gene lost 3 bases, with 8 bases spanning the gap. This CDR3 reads CASSQDKRYTEAFF. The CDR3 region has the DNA TGCGCCAGCAGCCAAGATAAACGGTACACTGAAGCTTTCTTT.

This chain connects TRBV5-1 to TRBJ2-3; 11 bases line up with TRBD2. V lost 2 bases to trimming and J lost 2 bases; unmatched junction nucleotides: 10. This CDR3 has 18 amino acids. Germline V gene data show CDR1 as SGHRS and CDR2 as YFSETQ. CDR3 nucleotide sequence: TGCGCCAGCAGCTTCCGAACGACTAGCGGGGCGTACACAGATACGCAGTATTTT. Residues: CASSFRTTSGAYTDTQYF.

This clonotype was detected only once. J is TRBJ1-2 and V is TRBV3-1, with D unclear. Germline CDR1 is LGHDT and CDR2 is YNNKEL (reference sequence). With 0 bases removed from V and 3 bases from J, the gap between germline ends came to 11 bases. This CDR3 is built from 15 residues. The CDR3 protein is CASSQDTAVYYGYTF. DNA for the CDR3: TGTGCCAGCAGCCAAGATACGGCGGTTTACTATGGCTACACCTTC.

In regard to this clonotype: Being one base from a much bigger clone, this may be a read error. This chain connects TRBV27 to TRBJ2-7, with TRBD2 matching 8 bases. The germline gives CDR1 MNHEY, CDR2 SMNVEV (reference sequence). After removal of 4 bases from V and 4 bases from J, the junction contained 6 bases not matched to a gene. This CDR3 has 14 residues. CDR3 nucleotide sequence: TGTGCCAGCAGTTCCGTAGGCGGGGGGTACGAGCAGTACTTC. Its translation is CASSSVGGGYEQYF.

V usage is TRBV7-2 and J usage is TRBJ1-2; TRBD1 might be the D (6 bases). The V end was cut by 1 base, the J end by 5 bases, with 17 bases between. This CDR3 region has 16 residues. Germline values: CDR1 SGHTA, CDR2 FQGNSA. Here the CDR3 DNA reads TGTGCCAGCAGCTTAGAGAAGGAGGGGGGGGTATATGGCTACACCTTC. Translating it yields CASSLEKEGGVYGYTF.

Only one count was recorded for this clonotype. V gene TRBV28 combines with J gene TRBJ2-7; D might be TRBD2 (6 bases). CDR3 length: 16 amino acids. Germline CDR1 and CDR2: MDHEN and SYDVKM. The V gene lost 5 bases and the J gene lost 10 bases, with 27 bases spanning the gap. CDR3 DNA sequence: TGTGCCAGCAGTCCCCTCGGTAGCGGCCCCCCGGGAACCCAGTACTTC. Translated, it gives CASSPLGSGPPGTQYF.

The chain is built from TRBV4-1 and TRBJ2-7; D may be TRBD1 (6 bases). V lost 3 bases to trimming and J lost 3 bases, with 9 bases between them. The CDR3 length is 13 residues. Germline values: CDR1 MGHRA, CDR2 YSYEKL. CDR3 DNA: TGCGCCAGCAGCCACGGACAGTTCTACGAGCAGTACTTC. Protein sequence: CASSHGQFYEQYF.

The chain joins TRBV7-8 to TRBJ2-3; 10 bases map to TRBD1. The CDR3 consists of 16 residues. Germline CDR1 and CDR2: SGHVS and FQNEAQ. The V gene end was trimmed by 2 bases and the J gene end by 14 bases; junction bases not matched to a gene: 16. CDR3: CASSLKGTGATTDTYF. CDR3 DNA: TGTGCCAGCAGCTTAAAAGGGACAGGGGCCACCACAGATACGTATTTT.

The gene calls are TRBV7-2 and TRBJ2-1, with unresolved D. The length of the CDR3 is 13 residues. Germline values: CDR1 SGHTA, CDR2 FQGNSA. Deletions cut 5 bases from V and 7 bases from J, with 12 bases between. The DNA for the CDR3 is TGTGCCAGCAGCGTAGAAAGGGTGAATGAGCAGTTCTTC. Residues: CASSVERVNEQFF.

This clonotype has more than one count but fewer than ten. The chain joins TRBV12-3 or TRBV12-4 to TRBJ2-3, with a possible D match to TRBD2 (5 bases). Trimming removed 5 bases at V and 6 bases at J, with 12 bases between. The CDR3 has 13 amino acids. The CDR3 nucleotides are TGTGCCAGCAGTGTAGGATCGGGGGATACGCAGTATTTT. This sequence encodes CASSVGSGDTQYF.

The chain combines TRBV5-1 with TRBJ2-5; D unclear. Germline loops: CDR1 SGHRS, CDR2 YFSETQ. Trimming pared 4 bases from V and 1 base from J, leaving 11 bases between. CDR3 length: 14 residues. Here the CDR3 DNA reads TGCGCCAGCAGCGATGCGGTGAGCCAAGAGACCCAGTACTTC. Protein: CASSDAVSQETQYF.

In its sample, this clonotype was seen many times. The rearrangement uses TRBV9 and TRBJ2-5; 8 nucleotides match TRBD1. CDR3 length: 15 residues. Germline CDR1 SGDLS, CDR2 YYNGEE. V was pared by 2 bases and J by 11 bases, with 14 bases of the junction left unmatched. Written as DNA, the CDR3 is TGTGCCAGCAGCGTTACAGGGGGATCGGGTAAGGAGCAGTACTTC. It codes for CASSVTGGSGKEQYF.

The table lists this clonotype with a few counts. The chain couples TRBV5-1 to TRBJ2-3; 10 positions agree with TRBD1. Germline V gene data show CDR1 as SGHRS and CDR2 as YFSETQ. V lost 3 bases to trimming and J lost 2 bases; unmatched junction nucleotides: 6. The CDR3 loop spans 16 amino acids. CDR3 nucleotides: TGCGCCAGCAGCTCAAGACAGGGGGCGAACACAGATACGCAGTATTTT. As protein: CASSSRQGANTDTQYF.

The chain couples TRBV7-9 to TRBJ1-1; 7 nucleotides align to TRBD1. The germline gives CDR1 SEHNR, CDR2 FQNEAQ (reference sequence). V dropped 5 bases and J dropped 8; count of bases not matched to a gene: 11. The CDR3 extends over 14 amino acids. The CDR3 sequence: CASSRDREEGEAFF. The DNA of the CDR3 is TGTGCCAGCAGCCGCGACAGGGAAGAAGGCGAAGCTTTCTTT. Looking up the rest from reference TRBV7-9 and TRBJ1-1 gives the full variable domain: DTGVSQNPRHKITKRGQNVTFRCDPISEHNRLYWYRQTLGQGPEFLTYFQNEAQLEKSRLLSDRFSAERPKGSFSTLEIQRTEQGDSAMYLCASSRDREEGEAFFGQGTRLTVV.

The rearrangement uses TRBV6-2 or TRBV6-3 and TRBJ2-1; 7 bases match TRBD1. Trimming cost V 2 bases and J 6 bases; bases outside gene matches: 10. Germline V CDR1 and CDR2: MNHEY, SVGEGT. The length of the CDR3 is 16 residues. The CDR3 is CASSYPTGNLRNEQFF. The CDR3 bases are TGTGCCAGCAGTTACCCGACAGGGAATCTTCGCAATGAGCAGTTCTTC.

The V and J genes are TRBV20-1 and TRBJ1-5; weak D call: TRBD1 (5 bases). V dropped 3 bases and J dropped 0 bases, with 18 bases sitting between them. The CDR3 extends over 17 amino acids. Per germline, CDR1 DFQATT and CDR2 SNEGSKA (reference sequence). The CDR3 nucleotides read TGCAGTGCTAGTATGAGCCAGGGCGGCTATAGCAATCAGCCCCAGCATTTT. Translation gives CSASMSQGGYSNQPQHF.

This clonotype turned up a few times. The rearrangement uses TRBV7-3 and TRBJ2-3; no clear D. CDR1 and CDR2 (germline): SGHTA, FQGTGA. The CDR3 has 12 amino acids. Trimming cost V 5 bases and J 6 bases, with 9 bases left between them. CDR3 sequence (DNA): TGTGCCAGCAGCGATTGGGGTGATACGCAGTATTTT. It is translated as CASSDWGDTQYF.

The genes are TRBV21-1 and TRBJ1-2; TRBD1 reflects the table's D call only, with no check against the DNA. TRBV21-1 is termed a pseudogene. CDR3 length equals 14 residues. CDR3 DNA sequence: TGTGCCAGCGTGGGGGGACACAGAGACTATGGCTACACCTTC. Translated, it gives CASVGGHRDYGYTF.

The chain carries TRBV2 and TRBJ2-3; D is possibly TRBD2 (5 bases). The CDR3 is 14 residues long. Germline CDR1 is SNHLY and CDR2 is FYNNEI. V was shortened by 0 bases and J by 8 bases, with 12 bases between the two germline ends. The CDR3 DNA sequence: TGTGCCAGCAGTGAAGCTTCCGGACTTGTTACGCAGTATTTT. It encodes CASSEASGLVTQYF.

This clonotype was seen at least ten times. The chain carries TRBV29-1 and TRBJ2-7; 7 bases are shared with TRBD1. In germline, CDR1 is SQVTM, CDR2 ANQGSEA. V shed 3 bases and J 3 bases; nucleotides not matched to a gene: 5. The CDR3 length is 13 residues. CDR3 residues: CSVEGTDYYEQYF. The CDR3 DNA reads TGCAGCGTTGAGGGGACAGATTACTACGAGCAGTACTTC.

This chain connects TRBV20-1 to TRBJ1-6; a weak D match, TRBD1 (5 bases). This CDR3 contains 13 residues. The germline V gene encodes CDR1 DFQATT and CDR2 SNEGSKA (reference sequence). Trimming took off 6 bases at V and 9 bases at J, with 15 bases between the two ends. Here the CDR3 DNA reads TGCAGTGCCCCGGGGGAGAGTTCTTCACCCCTCCACTTT. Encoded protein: CSAPGESSSPLHF.